These 23 T cell receptor beta chains originate from one sample sequenced in a study of blood T cell repertoires in COVID-19. Libraries were prepared by immunoSEQ multiplex PCR; TCRdb keeps only in-frame clonotypes and omits some of them. The sample carries 210,000 or so clones, around 85% recorded once. Sequenced sample: peripheral blood. The source of these receptors is a woman aged 45-60 years with acute or convalescent COVID-19.

The J gene is TRBJ1-2, the V gene TRBV27; D remains ambiguous. CDR3 length: 9 amino acids. Germline V gene data show CDR1 as MNHEY and CDR2 as SMNVEV (reference sequence). Between the trimmed V and J ends, which lost 6 bases and 8 bases, there was a span of 4 bases. CDR3 sequence: CASRGGYTF. The CDR3 DNA sequence: TGTGCCAGCAGGGGCGGCTACACCTTC.

The gene calls are TRBV12-3 or TRBV12-4 and TRBJ1-1, with 9 bases lining up with TRBD1. J was trimmed by 4 bases and V by 6 bases; bases with no gene match: 3. The CDR3 consists of 13 residues. Here the CDR3 reads CASRDRGGTEAFF. The CDR3 nucleotides read TGTGCCAGCAGGGACAGGGGAGGCACTGAAGCTTTCTTT.

V and J are TRBV7-8 and TRBJ1-2; D is unresolved. Per germline, CDR1 SGHVS and CDR2 FQNEAQ. This CDR3 has 15 residues. V was cut by 0 bases and J by 1 base, with 9 bases left in between. Here the CDR3 reads CASSLARFSNYGYTF. CDR3 sequence (DNA): TGTGCCAGCAGCTTAGCGCGGTTCAGTAACTATGGCTACACCTTC.

This chain connects TRBV29-1 to TRBJ2-2; 7 bases are a match to TRBD1. CDR3 size: 13 residues. With 4 bases clipped from V and 5 bases from J, the junction kept 4 bases outside the gene matches. From germline, CDR1 is SQVTM and CDR2 ANQGSEA. In DNA, the CDR3 is TGCAGCGTTGTGACAGGGCGGACCGGGGAGCTGTTTTTT. Amino acids: CSVVTGRTGELFF.

The rearrangement joins TRBV18 to TRBJ2-1, with 9 bases aligning to TRBD1. In germline, CDR1 is KGHSH, CDR2 LQKENI. This CDR3 region has 15 residues. Germline trimming cut 3 bases from V and 5 bases from J; bases unmatched to any gene: 5. The CDR3 loop is CASSPGTGIHNEQFF. DNA for the CDR3: TGTGCCAGCTCACCCGGGACAGGGATCCACAATGAGCAGTTCTTC.

This clone appeared a few times. This chain joins TRBV6-2 or TRBV6-3 and TRBJ2-3; 7 bases match TRBD2. With V trimmed by 6 bases and J by 3 bases, 6 bases remained unmatched. CDR1 is MNHEY, CDR2 SVGEGT, per germline. This CDR3 comprises 14 residues. CDR3 in amino acids: CASSTTAGTDTQYF. The CDR3 coding sequence is TGTGCCAGCAGCACGACAGCGGGAACAGATACGCAGTATTTT.

J is TRBJ2-3 and V is TRBV5-6; 9 bases map to TRBD1. The CDR3 is made up of 15 amino acids. Germline CDR1 SGHDT, CDR2 YYEEEE. Trimming removed 4 bases from V and 5 bases from J; junction bases left unmatched: 8. The chain's CDR3 is CASSDTGQGGDTQYF. The CDR3 DNA reads TGTGCCAGCAGCGATACGGGACAGGGAGGAGATACGCAGTATTTT.

In this sample, this clone turned up once. This chain joins TRBV30 and TRBJ2-3, with D possibly matching TRBD2 (6 bases). The V gene's germline CDR1 is GTSNPN and CDR2 SVGIG (reference sequence). The V end was cut by 3 bases, the J end by 0 bases, with 13 bases between. CDR3 length equals 15 residues. The CDR3 DNA is TGTGCCTGGAGCCCCGGGGGTTCTAGCACAGATACGCAGTATTTT. Protein sequence: CAWSPGGSSTDTQYF.

The chain employs TRBV18 and TRBJ2-7; a possible D gene is TRBD2 (6 bases). V was trimmed by 3 bases and J by 0 bases, leaving 12 bases between them. The CDR3 sequence is 15 residues long. Germline V gene sequence: CDR1 KGHSH, CDR2 LQKENI. The CDR3 nucleotides read TGTGCCAGCTCACCGTCGCGGGGTCCCTCCTACGAGCAGTACTTC. This gives the protein CASSPSRGPSYEQYF. The whole variable domain, remainder taken from reference TRBV18 and TRBJ2-7, is NAGVMQNPRHLVRRRGQEARLRCSPMKGHSHVYWYRQLPEEGLKFMVYLQKENIIDESGMPKERFSAEFPKEGPSILRIQQVVRGDSAAYFCASSPSRGPSYEQYFGPGTRLTVT.

This chain joins TRBV6-4 and TRBJ1-1; possibly TRBD1 for D (6 bases). CDR3 size: 14 residues. CDR1 and CDR2 from the germline V gene are MRHNA and SNTAGT. Trimming shortened V by 6 bases and J by 4 bases, and 15 bases separated the two germline ends. CDR3 in amino acids: CASRLTRGSTEAFF. The CDR3 DNA reads TGTGCCAGCAGGCTTACAAGGGGGAGCACTGAAGCTTTCTTT.

The chain employs TRBV3-1 (or the pseudogene TRBV3-2) and TRBJ1-1; D call uncertain. Looked up from germline, CDR1 is LGHDT and CDR2 is YNNKEL (reference sequence). With 4 bases removed from V and 5 bases from J, the gap between germline ends came to 8 bases. CDR3 size: 12 residues. CDR3 nucleotide sequence: TGTGCCAGCAGCCGAGGGAGGACTGAAGCTTTCTTT. It encodes CASSRGRTEAFF.

The gene calls are TRBV12-3 or TRBV12-4 and TRBJ1-2, with TRBD1 matching over 8 bases. The V gene end was trimmed by 4 bases and the J gene end by 8 bases; junction bases not matched to a gene: 3. The CDR3 has 12 residues. The CDR3 here is CASSSTGAGYTF. For the CDR3, the DNA is TGTGCCAGCAGTTCGACAGGGGCCGGCTACACCTTC.

The chain uses TRBV7-2 and TRBJ2-1, with D maybe TRBD2 (5 bases). Germline CDR1 is SGHTA and CDR2 is FQGNSA. V dropped 5 bases and J dropped 7 bases, with 15 bases sitting between them. CDR3 length equals 14 residues. The DNA of the CDR3 is TGTGCCAGCAGCCCAGCGTCCGGCGGGAATGAGCAGTTCTTC. Its translation is CASSPASGGNEQFF.

The CDR3: CASSQAPGQGYEQYF. In nucleotides, the CDR3 is TGTGCCAGCAGCCAGGCTCCGGGACAGGGATACGAGCAGTACTTC. The chain couples TRBV3-1 (or the pseudogene TRBV3-2) to TRBJ2-7, with TRBD1 identical over 9 bases. After removal of 3 bases from V and 4 bases from J, the junction contained 7 bases not matched to a gene. This CDR3 comprises 15 residues. Germline CDR1 is LGHDT and CDR2 is YNNKEL (reference sequence).

This clone appeared a few times. This chain joins TRBV9 and TRBJ1-4, with 10 nucleotides matching TRBD1. The germline gives CDR1 SGDLS, CDR2 YYNGEE. The CDR3 length is 15 residues. Germline trimming cut 4 bases from V and 6 bases from J; bases unmatched to any gene: 6. CDR3 in amino acids: CASSPRTGGDEKLFF. CDR3 nucleotide sequence: TGTGCCAGCAGCCCACGGACAGGGGGTGATGAAAAACTGTTTTTT.

To note about this clone: The sample carries other DNA sequences with the same CDR3. The chain joins TRBV7-2 to TRBJ1-3, with unresolved D. V lost 1 base and J 0 bases, leaving 10 bases between the germline ends. This CDR3 region has 16 residues. Looked up from germline, CDR1 is SGHTA and CDR2 is FQGNSA. In nucleotides, the CDR3 is TGTGCCAGCAGCTTAGTGGGCTATAGCTCTGGAAACACCATATATTTT. Encoded protein: CASSLVGYSSGNTIYF.

This chain joins TRBV14 and TRBJ2-7; 12 bases map to TRBD2. The CDR3 length is 17 residues. V shed 1 base and J 2 bases; nucleotides not matched to a gene: 6. Germline values: CDR1 SGHDN, CDR2 FVKESK. The CDR3 is CASSQASGRGGAYEQYF. CDR3 nucleotides: TGTGCCAGCAGCCAAGCTAGCGGGAGGGGAGGGGCCTACGAGCAGTACTTC. The variable domain in full, completed from reference TRBV14 and TRBJ2-7, reads EAGVTQFPSHSVIEKGQTVTLRCDPISGHDNLYWYRRVMGKEIKFLLHFVKESKQDESGMPNNRFLAERTGGTYSTLKVQPAELEDSGVYFCASSQASGRGGAYEQYFGPGTRLTVT.

The table lists this clone with a few counts. The rearrangement uses TRBV7-2 and TRBJ2-5; 9 bases line up with TRBD1. The germline V gene has CDR1 SGHTA and CDR2 FQGNSA. V was pared by 1 base and J by 8 bases, with 11 bases of the junction left unmatched. This CDR3 spans 16 amino acids. CDR3 in DNA: TGTGCCAGCAGCTTAGGCTCTAGGAGGACAGGGGAAACCCAGTACTTC. Its translation: CASSLGSRRTGETQYF.

Only a few counts were recorded for this clone. The chain combines TRBV5-4 with TRBJ2-5; D is unclear. This CDR3 is built from 13 residues. Germline assignment: CDR1 SGHNT and CDR2 YYREEE (reference sequence). Deletions cut 3 bases from V and 9 bases from J, with 15 bases between. The CDR3, as DNA: TGTGCCAGCAGCTCTGACCGACTCTCGGCCCAGTACTTC. It specifies CASSSDRLSAQYF.

The chain joins TRBV4-1 to TRBJ2-3, with D perhaps TRBD2 (6 bases). V was cut by 0 bases and J by 4 bases, with 20 bases left in between. The CDR3 totals 18 residues. Germline CDR1 and CDR2: MGHRA and YSYEKL. CDR3 bases: TGCGCCAGCAGCCAAGATCATCGGGGGTCGACCCGGGCAGATACGCAGTATTTT. Translated, it gives CASSQDHRGSTRADTQYF.

The chain joins TRBV6-5 to TRBJ2-1; unclear D gene. This CDR3 spans 12 amino acids. The V end was cut by 4 bases, the J end by 10 bases, with 11 bases between. From germline, CDR1 is MNHEY and CDR2 SVGAGI. CDR3 amino acids: CASSSRVNEQFF. CDR3 in DNA: TGTGCCAGCAGTTCCCGGGTGAACGAGCAGTTCTTC.

This chain uses TRBV6-5 with TRBJ2-1, with 7 bases identical to TRBD1. The CDR3 consists of 15 residues. Per the germline V gene, CDR1 is MNHEY and CDR2 is SVGAGI. Trimming took 6 bases from V and 4 from J; bases not matched to a gene: 9. The CDR3 sequence is CASSRQGGEYNEQFF. CDR3 bases: TGTGCCAGCAGCAGACAGGGTGGGGAATACAATGAGCAGTTCTTC.

This chain joins TRBV6-5 and TRBJ1-2, with D perhaps TRBD1 (5 bases). The V gene's germline CDR1 is MNHEY and CDR2 SVGAGI. This CDR3 is built from 13 residues. Trimming removed 0 bases from V and 7 bases from J, with 9 bases in between. This CDR3 reads CASSYSTASGYTF. CDR3 DNA sequence: TGTGCCAGCAGTTACTCGACAGCTTCTGGCTACACCTTC.